The 11 T cell receptor beta chains in this list originate from one sample, sequenced in a study of T-cell memory formation after mild COVID-19. In TCRdb, the 5' RACE reads were re-called with MiXCR into one record per CDR3 protein. The sample records about 60,000 distinct CDR3 sequences, approximately 12% being singletons. Sequencing was done on a sample of PBMCs or a T cell subset sorted from them (not recorded which). Receptor source: a man younger than 35 who had mild COVID-19 (a few samples of this study predate the infection). Cell type and time point are not known.

This clonotype was seen ten or more times. The chain recombines TRBV20-1 with TRBJ2-5; no clear D gene. Germline V lookup: CDR1 DFQATT, CDR2 SNEGSKA (reference sequence). CDR3 length: 13 residues. CDR3 protein: CSAPRSPRETQYF. The CDR3 DNA reads as TGCAGCGCCCCCCGGAGCCCACGGGAGACCCAGTACTTC.

The chain's CDR3 is CASSQENSGYEQYV. The CDR3 DNA reads TGCGCCAGCAGCCAAGAAAACTCCGGCTACGAGCAGTACGTC. V is TRBV4-1 and J is TRBJ2-7; unclear D gene. From germline, CDR1 is MGHRA and CDR2 YSYEKL. CDR3 length: 14 residues. V was cut by 0 bases and J by 3 bases, with 9 bases left in between.

This clonotype appeared a single time. The chain employs TRBV6-1 and TRBJ1-5; 12 positions match TRBD1. With 4 bases clipped from V and 6 bases from J, the junction kept 1 base outside the gene matches. In germline, CDR1 is MNHNS, CDR2 SASEGT. This CDR3 region has 14 residues. The CDR3 DNA follows: TGTGCCAGCAGTGGGGACAGGGGGCTTCAGCCCCAGCATTTT. Translation: CASSGDRGLQPQHF.

This clonotype was counted between two and nine times. The chain couples TRBV7-6 to TRBJ1-2; D might be TRBD1 (5 bases). The CDR3 is made up of 15 amino acids. The germline CDR1 and CDR2 sequences are SGHVS and FNYEAQ. Between the trimmed V and J ends, which lost 1 base and 0 bases, there was a span of 9 bases. DNA for the CDR3: TGTGCCAGCAGCTTAGGAGCAGGGCCTAACTATGGCTACACCTTC. Translating it yields CASSLGAGPNYGYTF.

This clonotype was counted a few times. The V gene is TRBV7-9, the J gene TRBJ2-3, with 8 bases identical to TRBD2. Looked up from germline, CDR1 is SEHNR and CDR2 is FQNEAQ (reference sequence). The J segment lost 0 bases and the V segment lost 5 bases, leaving 7 bases of the junction unmatched. This CDR3 is 16 amino acids long. DNA for the CDR3: TGTGCCAGCAGCGTGACGCGGGGGGCGAGCACAGATACGCAGTATTTT. Translating gives CASSVTRGASTDTQYF.

J is TRBJ1-2 and V is TRBV6-5; tentative D call: TRBD1 (6 bases). The CDR3 extends over 16 amino acids. Germline V gene data show CDR1 as MNHEY and CDR2 as SVGAGI. V dropped 6 bases and J dropped 0 bases, with 17 bases sitting between them. The CDR3 DNA reads TGTGCCAGCAGACCTCGACAGGACTTCCCTAACTATGGCTACACCTTC. This sequence encodes CASRPRQDFPNYGYTF.

The chain links TRBV6-2 or TRBV6-3 to TRBJ1-5; D gene unclear. V lost 5 bases to trimming and J lost 0 bases, with 8 bases between them. The CDR3 extends over 14 amino acids. Germline values: CDR1 MNHEY, CDR2 SVGEGT. The CDR3 sequence: CASSLWVSNQPQHF. The CDR3 bases are TGTGCCAGCAGTCTTTGGGTTAGCAATCAGCCCCAGCATTTT.

The chain employs TRBV2 and TRBJ1-1; D unclear. This CDR3 comprises 14 residues. Per germline, CDR1 SNHLY and CDR2 FYNNEI. The V gene lost 7 bases and the J gene lost 1 base, with 13 bases spanning the gap. CDR3 nucleotide sequence: TGTGCCAGCAACCCCGGTCAGCAGAACACTGAAGCTTTCTTT. Its protein is CASNPGQQNTEAFF.

This clonotype was counted only a few times. The CDR3 loop reads CASSPLGGRGNTEAFF. The CDR3 DNA sequence: TGTGCCAGCAGTCCGTTGGGGGGGCGAGGGAACACTGAAGCTTTCTTT. The chain carries TRBV6-1 and TRBJ1-1; D possibly corresponds to TRBD1 (6 bases). CDR1 is MNHNS and CDR2 is SASEGT in the germline V gene. CDR3 length: 16 amino acids. V dropped 5 bases and J dropped 1 base, with 17 bases sitting between them.

The sample holds a few counts of this clonotype. This sequence joins TRBV6-5 and TRBJ1-2, with a possible D match to TRBD1 (5 bases). The germline V and J ends were trimmed by 0 bases and 2 bases, with 10 bases remaining between them. Germline values: CDR1 MNHEY, CDR2 SVGAGI. The CDR3 sequence is 15 residues long. The DNA of the CDR3 is TGTGCCAGCAGTTACTCACCCGGACACAACTATGGCTACACCTTC. This gives the protein CASSYSPGHNYGYTF.

This clonotype has a count of ten or more. The chain couples TRBV5-1 to TRBJ1-5; 7 bases align to TRBD1. CDR1 and CDR2 from the germline V gene are SGHRS and YFSETQ. CDR3 size: 14 residues. V was clipped by 4 bases and J by 2 bases; unmatched bases: 3. The CDR3 DNA reads TGCGCCAGCAGCGTAGGGACAGGCAATCAGCCCCAGCATTTT. Translating it yields CASSVGTGNQPQHF.